A selection of T cell receptor beta chains follows, all from one sample in a study of blood T cell repertoires in COVID-19. Here immunoSEQ multiplex PCR was the method, and the copy in TCRdb shows in-frame clones only, minus some. The data show some 150,000 clones, around 89% seen once. The sequencing input was PBMCs or T cells enriched from blood (not recorded which). The receptors stem from a woman between 18 and 30 years old who had recovered from COVID-19. Both conserved end residues are part of each CDR3. A D gene is named only where the DNA matches it firmly. Clone size is given for some rows only: seen once, a few or many times, or a class if the clone is expanded.

V gene: TRBV16; D gene: -; J gene: TRBJ2-7; clone size: -; CDR3 protein: CASSQMRQRSSYEQYF; CDR3 DNA: TGTGCCAGCAGCCAAATGAGGCAAAGGTCCTCCTACGAGCAGTACTTC
V gene: TRBV28; D gene: -; J gene: TRBJ2-7; clone size: -; CDR3 protein: CASSLCRGIVYYEQYF; CDR3 DNA: TGTGCCAGCAGTTTATGCCGGGGAATAGTATACTACGAGCAGTACTTC
V gene: TRBV5-1; D gene: -; J gene: TRBJ1-1; clone size: -; CDR3 protein: CASSPQVGGTEAFF; CDR3 DNA: TGCGCCAGCAGCCCCCAAGTGGGGGGCACTGAAGCTTTCTTT
V gene: TRBV2; D gene: TRBD2; J gene: TRBJ2-1; clone size: -; CDR3 protein: CASKGLAGADEQFF; CDR3 DNA: TGTGCCAGCAAGGGGCTAGCGGGAGCTGATGAGCAGTTCTTC
V gene: TRBV7-9; D gene: TRBD2; J gene: TRBJ2-7; clone size: -; CDR3 protein: CASSLVGGSYEQYF; CDR3 DNA: TGTGCCAGCAGCTTAGTGGGGGGGTCCTACGAGCAGTACTTC
V gene: TRBV11-3; D gene: TRBD1; J gene: TRBJ1-4; clone size: -; CDR3 protein: CASSRRRTGWEKLFF; CDR3 DNA: TGTGCCAGCAGCCGCCGCAGGACAGGGTGGGAAAAACTGTTTTTT
V gene: TRBV5-4; D gene: -; J gene: TRBJ1-2; clone size: few; CDR3 protein: CASSGAGRDGYTF; CDR3 DNA: TGTGCCAGCAGCGGGGCGGGGAGGGATGGCTACACCTTC
V gene: TRBV15; D gene: -; J gene: TRBJ2-7; clone size: few; CDR3 protein: CATSPRGLKVQYF; CDR3 DNA: TGTGCCACCAGCCCCCGAGGGCTAAAGGTGCAGTACTTC
V gene: TRBV4-3; D gene: -; J gene: TRBJ2-7; clone size: -; CDR3 protein: CASSQDIAPPGEQYF; CDR3 DNA: TGCGCCAGCAGCCAAGATATAGCCCCGCCGGGGGAGCAGTACTTC
V gene: TRBV7-2; D gene: -; J gene: TRBJ2-5; clone size: -; CDR3 protein: CASSLAGTYQETQYF; CDR3 DNA: TGTGCCAGCAGCTTAGCCGGGACTTACCAAGAGACCCAGTACTTC
V gene: TRBV4-1; D gene: -; J gene: TRBJ2-5; clone size: -; CDR3 protein: CASSQVEAGGLKETQYF; CDR3 DNA: TGCGCCAGCAGCCAAGTCGAGGCGGGCGGACTCAAAGAGACCCAGTACTTC
V gene: TRBV25-1; D gene: TRBD1; J gene: TRBJ2-3; clone size: -; CDR3 protein: CASASQGASTDTQYF; CDR3 DNA: TGTGCCAGCGCATCTCAGGGGGCGTCCACAGATACGCAGTATTTT
V gene: TRBV27; D gene: TRBD1; J gene: TRBJ1-1; clone size: -; CDR3 protein: CASSFGQGAWKAFF; CDR3 DNA: TGTGCCAGCAGTTTCGGCCAGGGGGCCTGGAAGGCTTTCTTT
V gene: TRBV7-8; D gene: TRBD2; J gene: TRBJ2-1; clone size: -; CDR3 protein: CASSLGRLAGPYNEQFF; CDR3 DNA: TGTGCCAGCAGCTTAGGGCGGCTAGCGGGACCCTACAATGAGCAGTTCTTC
V gene: TRBV6-2/TRBV6-3; D gene: TRBD2; J gene: TRBJ2-1; clone size: -; CDR3 protein: CASSYAQREGRNEQFF; CDR3 DNA: TGTGCCAGCAGTTACGCCCAGCGGGAGGGACGGAATGAGCAGTTCTTC
V gene: TRBV29-1; D gene: TRBD1; J gene: TRBJ2-7; clone size: -; CDR3 protein: CSVEARGTGGYEQYF; CDR3 DNA: TGCAGCGTTGAGGCGAGGGGAACAGGGGGGTACGAGCAGTACTTC
V gene: TRBV7-8; D gene: TRBD2; J gene: TRBJ2-6; clone size: -; CDR3 protein: CASSPVASGRFPGANVLTF; CDR3 DNA: TGTGCCAGCAGCCCGGTTGCTAGCGGGAGGTTTCCCGGGGCCAACGTCCTGACTTTC
V gene: TRBV28; D gene: TRBD1; J gene: TRBJ2-3; clone size: -; CDR3 protein: CAEGGRGTDTQYF; CDR3 DNA: TGTGCCGAAGGGGGCAGGGGCACAGATACGCAGTATTTT
V gene: TRBV7-9; D gene: -; J gene: TRBJ1-1; clone size: -; CDR3 protein: CASSLVRQSEAFF; CDR3 DNA: TGTGCCAGCAGCTTAGTAAGACAGTCGGAAGCTTTCTTT
V gene: TRBV14; D gene: -; J gene: TRBJ2-7; clone size: -; CDR3 protein: CASSQSTGNRQYF; CDR3 DNA: TGTGCCAGCAGCCAGTCTACAGGGAATCGGCAGTACTTC
V gene: TRBV5-1; D gene: -; J gene: TRBJ2-1; clone size: once; CDR3 protein: CASPLSPFGDEQFF; CDR3 DNA: TGCGCCAGCCCCCTCTCTCCCTTCGGGGATGAGCAGTTCTTC
V gene: TRBV4-1; D gene: -; J gene: TRBJ2-3; clone size: -; CDR3 protein: CASSRDSSTDTQYF; CDR3 DNA: TGCGCCAGCAGCCGTGACTCTAGCACAGATACGCAGTATTTT
V gene: TRBV6-1; D gene: TRBD2; J gene: TRBJ2-2; clone size: once; CDR3 protein: CASSVVAGATNTGELFF; CDR3 DNA: TGTGCCAGCAGTGTGGTAGCGGGAGCCACGAACACCGGGGAGCTGTTTTTT